The 25 T cell receptor beta chains in this list originate from one sample, sequenced in a study of control samples from healthy donors and cancer patients. The assay was immunoSEQ multiplex PCR, and TCRdb's table has in-frame clones only and misses some. The repertoire holds around 250,000 clones, over 75% seen once, with about an eighth in the top ten. Sequenced material: PBMCs. These receptors all come from a woman aged 60-75 years with lung cancer.

The chain links TRBV29-1 to TRBJ1-2; unclear D gene. CDR1 SQVTM and CDR2 ANQGSEA come from the germline V gene. V lost 0 bases and J lost 6, with 8 bases in between. The CDR3 has 12 residues. The CDR3 protein is CSVEDHGNGYTF. CDR3 DNA sequence: TGCAGCGTTGAAGATCACGGTAATGGCTACACCTTC.

The chain is built from TRBV2 and TRBJ2-7, with 9 bases fitting TRBD2. CDR1 SNHLY and CDR2 FYNNEI come from the germline V gene. The CDR3 loop spans 14 amino acids. With V trimmed by 6 bases and J by 5 bases, 8 bases remained unmatched. The CDR3 region has the DNA TGTGCCAGCAGCACCAGGACTAGCGCCGACGAGCAGTACTTC. As protein: CASSTRTSADEQYF.

The rearrangement links TRBV7-3 to TRBJ2-7; 10 nucleotides match TRBD2. The J segment lost 6 bases and the V segment lost 4 bases, leaving 12 bases of the junction unmatched. CDR3 length: 16 residues. Germline-derived CDR1 and CDR2 are SGHTA and FQGTGA. Here the CDR3 reads CASSYISGRYSLEQYF. The CDR3 bases are TGTGCCAGCAGCTACATTAGCGGGAGGTACTCCCTCGAGCAGTACTTC.

The chain couples TRBV6-2 or TRBV6-3 to TRBJ1-1, with D hard to call. Trimming left V 6 bases short and J 5 bases short, with 7 bases between. The CDR3 totals 11 residues. Per germline, CDR1 MNHEY and CDR2 SVGEGT. CDR3 nucleotides: TGTGCCAGCAGCCCCCGTACTGAAGCTTTCTTT. This encodes CASSPRTEAFF.

The chain has TRBV6-5 and TRBJ1-1; D might be TRBD1 (6 bases). Trimming left V 6 bases short and J 6 bases short, with 14 bases between. The CDR3 extends over 13 amino acids. Germline V gives CDR1 MNHEY, CDR2 SVGAGI. The CDR3: CASSQGGGAEAFF. The DNA for the CDR3 is TGTGCCAGCAGCCAAGGAGGGGGGGCTGAAGCTTTCTTT.

The V and J genes are TRBV14 and TRBJ2-2; 9 bases agree with TRBD1. The trim removed 3 bases at V and 5 bases at J, leaving 4 bases unmatched. This CDR3 spans 15 amino acids. Per the germline V gene, CDR1 is SGHDN and CDR2 is FVKESK. In DNA, the CDR3 is TGTGCCAGCAGCCACCGGGACAGGGATACCGGGGAGCTGTTTTTT. Translating it yields CASSHRDRDTGELFF.

The chain links TRBV30 to TRBJ1-1; 7 nucleotides line up with TRBD1. After removal of 4 bases from V and 1 base from J, the junction contained 6 bases not matched to a gene. In germline, CDR1 is GTSNPN, CDR2 SVGIG (reference sequence). The CDR3 runs to 14 residues. In DNA form, the CDR3 reads TGTGCCTGGATCCCGGGACAGCCGAACACTGAAGCTTTCTTT. It is translated as CAWIPGQPNTEAFF.

As for this clone: Other DNA sequences in this sample translate to the same CDR3. The rearrangement links TRBV9 to TRBJ1-3, with D perhaps TRBD1 (6 bases). Between the trimmed V and J ends, which lost 0 bases and 2 bases, there was a span of 6 bases. The germline CDR1 and CDR2 sequences are SGDLS and YYNGEE. The CDR3 has 14 amino acids. The CDR3 region is CASSVDRAGNTIYF. In DNA form, the CDR3 reads TGTGCCAGCAGCGTAGACAGGGCTGGAAACACCATATATTTT.

The rearrangement links TRBV5-1 to TRBJ2-1; D may match TRBD1 or TRBD2 (5 bases each). The CDR3 length is 16 residues. Germline-derived CDR1 and CDR2 are SGHRS and YFSETQ. Trimming stripped 0 bases from V and 3 bases from J, with 13 bases between. CDR3 sequence (DNA): TGCGCCAGCAGCTTGGTTCCAGGGACCTTCTACAATGAGCAGTTCTTC. Amino acid sequence: CASSLVPGTFYNEQFF.

The chain employs TRBV4-2 and TRBJ2-2; 8 bases line up with TRBD2. The length of the CDR3 is 16 residues. The V segment lost 3 bases and the J segment 1 base; nucleotides outside the gene matches: 4. CDR1 and CDR2 from the germline V gene are LGHNA and YNFKEQ. The CDR3 nucleotides read TGTGCCAGCAGCCATCCCAGCGGGGGGAACACCGGGGAGCTGTTTTTT. It encodes CASSHPSGGNTGELFF.

This clone turned up a few times. The chain has TRBV12-3 or TRBV12-4 and TRBJ2-5; D not resolved. V was shortened by 6 bases and J by 7 bases, with 15 bases between the two germline ends. The CDR3 length is 13 residues. The CDR3 reads CASRPDSPRTQYF. Written as DNA, the CDR3 is TGTGCCAGCAGACCCGACTCCCCGAGGACCCAGTACTTC.

The chain combines TRBV7-9 with TRBJ2-2; TRBD1 matches at 10 bases. Trimming cost V 11 bases and J 3 bases; bases outside gene matches: 12. This CDR3 is 16 amino acids long. Germline V gene data show CDR1 as SEHNR and CDR2 as FQNEAQ (reference sequence). The CDR3 DNA is TGTGCCCACCGCCAGGGGACAGGGGCGTACACCGGGGAGCTGTTTTTT. This sequence encodes CAHRQGTGAYTGELFF.

This chain joins TRBV7-6 and TRBJ2-1, with TRBD2 matching 10 bases. There are 16 residues in the CDR3. V lost 1 base and J lost 4; bases outside the gene matches: 4. Germline CDR1 and CDR2: SGHVS and FNYEAQ. CDR3 bases: TGTGCCAGCAGCTTAGGGGGACTAGCGAGATACAATGAGCAGTTCTTC. As protein: CASSLGGLARYNEQFF.

The rearrangement links TRBV30 to TRBJ1-4, with D unresolved. The CDR3 has 15 amino acids. V was shortened by 0 bases and J by 7 bases, with 15 bases between the two germline ends. CDR1 is GTSNPN, CDR2 SVGIG, per germline (reference sequence). The CDR3 is CAWSVHLTRGEKLFF. CDR3 sequence (DNA): TGTGCCTGGAGTGTACACCTTACCCGGGGTGAAAAACTGTTTTTT.

This clone came up a few times. The chain couples TRBV6-1 to TRBJ2-7; D might be TRBD1 (5 bases). CDR1 MNHNS and CDR2 SASEGT come from the germline V gene. Trimming shortened V by 2 bases and J by 3 bases, and 8 bases separated the two germline ends. CDR3 length: 13 residues. The CDR3 protein is CASSELRGYEQYF. DNA of the CDR3: TGTGCCAGCAGTGAATTAAGGGGCTACGAGCAGTACTTC.

V usage is TRBV27 and J usage is TRBJ2-7; TRBD1 is a possible D gene (6 bases). CDR1 and CDR2 from the germline V gene are MNHEY and SMNVEV (reference sequence). The V gene lost 6 bases and the J gene lost 2 bases, with 14 bases spanning the gap. This CDR3 spans 14 amino acids. The CDR3 DNA is TGTGCCAGCAGCCCCGGGACACCTGCCTACGAGCAGTACTTC. This sequence encodes CASSPGTPAYEQYF.

The V gene is TRBV2, the J gene TRBJ2-7; D perhaps matches TRBD2 (5 bases). Germline values: CDR1 SNHLY, CDR2 FYNNEI. The CDR3 loop spans 14 amino acids. V gave up 8 bases and J gave up 3 bases, with 17 bases separating them. CDR3 sequence reads: CASSWGEVIYEQYF. The DNA for the CDR3 is TGTGCCAGCTCCTGGGGAGAGGTGATCTACGAGCAGTACTTC.

The sample holds a few counts of this clone. V gene TRBV4-1 combines with J gene TRBJ2-1; unclear D gene. The CDR3 runs to 18 residues. V lost 3 bases to trimming and J lost 0 bases, with 18 bases between them. Germline V gene data show CDR1 as MGHRA and CDR2 as YSYEKL. The CDR3 here is CASSHVDMGLSSYNEQFF. Here the CDR3 DNA reads TGCGCCAGCAGCCACGTTGATATGGGGTTGAGCTCCTACAATGAGCAGTTCTTC.

The chain recombines TRBV14 with TRBJ2-7, with 8 bases that match TRBD2. Per germline, CDR1 SGHDN and CDR2 FVKESK. This CDR3 is 15 amino acids long. Unmatched junction bases numbered 4, after V lost 0 bases and J lost 3 bases. CDR3 sequence reads: CASSQEAGENYEQYF. DNA for the CDR3: TGTGCCAGCAGCCAAGAAGCGGGAGAAAACTACGAGCAGTACTTC.

In this sample, this clone turned up once. The J gene is TRBJ1-1, the V gene TRBV5-1, with no clear D. V lost 0 bases, J lost 11 bases, and 14 bases lay in between. Germline CDR1 reads SGHRS; CDR2 reads YFSETQ. This CDR3 spans 13 amino acids. The CDR3 protein is CASSLEAGIGAFF. The CDR3 nucleotides read TGCGCCAGCAGCTTGGAGGCAGGTATCGGGGCTTTCTTT.

This clone was recorded only once. The sample holds other DNA sequences that translate to the same CDR3. The V call is TRBV2, the J call TRBJ2-1; D is uncertain. The CDR3 has 13 amino acids. CDR1 and CDR2 (germline): SNHLY, FYNNEI. Between the trimmed V and J ends, which lost 3 bases and 4 bases, there was a span of 7 bases. The CDR3 spells CASSEDGYNEQFF. CDR3 bases: TGTGCCAGCAGTGAGGATGGGTACAATGAGCAGTTCTTC.

This chain links TRBV12-3 or TRBV12-4 with TRBJ2-7; 7 bases are shared with TRBD1. V lost 5 bases to trimming and J lost 2 bases; unmatched junction nucleotides: 3. The CDR3 runs 13 residues. For the CDR3, the DNA is TGTGCCAGCAGTCGAGACAGGGCCTACGAGCAGTACTTC. This gives the protein CASSRDRAYEQYF.

This chain uses TRBV28 with TRBJ1-6; TRBD1 might be the D (6 bases). V lost 5 bases and J lost 1, with 21 bases in between. The CDR3 spans 19 residues. Per the germline V gene, CDR1 is MDHEN and CDR2 is SYDVKM. The CDR3 here is CASSGPRGRGLSYNSPLHF. The CDR3 DNA reads TGTGCCAGCAGTGGCCCCAGGGGAAGAGGGCTATCCTATAATTCACCCCTCCACTTT.

A note on this clone: This sample also contains other DNA sequences that code for the same CDR3. The chain recombines TRBV10-3 with TRBJ1-5, with 7 bases fitting TRBD1. The germline CDR1 and CDR2 sequences are ENHRY and SYGVKD. The CDR3 loop spans 13 amino acids. Unmatched junction bases numbered 4, after V lost 6 bases and J lost 5 bases. The CDR3 sequence is CAIRGQGDQPQHF. DNA of the CDR3: TGTGCCATCAGGGGCCAGGGGGATCAGCCCCAGCATTTT.

The table lists this clone with a few counts. The V and J genes are TRBV9 and TRBJ1-1; perhaps TRBD1 as D (6 bases). Deletions cut 4 bases from V and 11 bases from J, with 15 bases between. Per germline, CDR1 SGDLS and CDR2 YYNGEE. This CDR3 is built from 12 residues. CDR3 DNA: TGTGCCAGCAGCCCCCAGGGGCGCGAGGCTTTCTTT. Translated, it gives CASSPQGREAFF.